This T cell receptor (beta chain) was captured by sequencing in a study of blood T cell repertoires in COVID-19. Study-level information: PBMCs, B-cell-depleted T cells, or T cells provided the cDNA or gDNA that made up the material.

The length of the CDR3 is 14 residues. Germline V CDR1 and CDR2: SGHRS, YFSETQ. Trimming cost V 2 bases and J 0 bases, with 5 bases left between them. As processed by the authors: Amplified reference gene primers provided the basis for estimating nucleated cell counts. Sequenced by immunoSEQ multiplex PCR; TCRdb stores in-frame clones only, minus some. That table gives V, J and clone size, and the DNA gave D and trimming. Of about 140,000 clones listed, 76% were seen once; the top ten hold 3.5% to 5.5%. The specimen was peripheral blood. The chain combines TRBV5-1 with TRBJ1-4; no reliable D call. This receptor was obtained from a woman aged 80 or over with active or convalescent COVID-19. This chain's CDR3 is CASSLSATNEKLFF. DNA of the CDR3: TGCGCCAGCAGCTTATCAGCAACTAATGAAAAACTGTTTTTT.